A single sample gave rise to the 21 T cell receptor beta chains below, sequenced in a study of cytomegalovirus exposure and HLA in healthy donors. Method: immunoSEQ multiplex PCR; TCRdb's copy keeps in-frame clones and lacks some. This table has roughly 110,000 clones, about 88% appearing once. The sequenced sample consisted of PBMCs. These receptors originate from a woman between 18 and 29 years old in good health and CMV-seropositive.

The V and J genes are TRBV4-1 and TRBJ2-2, with 7 nucleotides matching TRBD2. The CDR3 length is 16 residues. CDR1 MGHRA and CDR2 YSYEKL come from the germline V gene. V was clipped by 5 bases and J by 4 bases; unmatched bases: 10. CDR3 nucleotide sequence: TGCGCCAGCAGCTCCGGGCCCGGGGAGGGCACCGGGGAGCTGTTTTTT. It translates to CASSSGPGEGTGELFF.

This rearrangement joins TRBV27 to TRBJ2-1, with 7 bases identical to TRBD2. The trim removed 1 base at V and 2 bases at J, leaving 5 bases unmatched. Germline V gene lookup returns CDR1 MNHEY and CDR2 SMNVEV (reference sequence). The CDR3 totals 16 residues. CDR3: CASSLLSRGAYNEQFF. The DNA of the CDR3 is TGTGCCAGCAGTTTATTATCCCGGGGGGCCTACAATGAGCAGTTCTTC.

This chain links TRBV29-1 with TRBJ2-3; D ambiguous. V lost 0 bases, J lost 2 bases, and 18 bases lay in between. There are 17 residues in the CDR3. Germline-derived CDR1 and CDR2 are SQVTM and ANQGSEA. CDR3 region: CSVEDNPRRLFTDTQYF. DNA of the CDR3: TGCAGCGTTGAAGATAACCCACGGAGACTCTTCACAGATACGCAGTATTTT.

The chain uses TRBV5-5 and TRBJ1-2; 12 bases map to TRBD1. V shed 2 bases, J shed 6 bases, and the junction held 2 bases outside the gene matches. Germline lookup yields CDR1 SGHKS and CDR2 YYEKEE (reference sequence). This CDR3 is 14 amino acids long. For the CDR3, the DNA is TGTGCCAGCAGCTTCGGGACAGGGGGCGATGGCTACACCTTC. Residues: CASSFGTGGDGYTF.

The rearrangement links TRBV18 to TRBJ1-2; possibly TRBD1 for D (5 bases). Germline V CDR1 and CDR2: KGHSH, LQKENI. There are 14 residues in the CDR3. V lost 1 base and J lost 7, with 13 bases in between. The CDR3 sequence is CASSPRSGEAGYTF. CDR3 sequence (DNA): TGTGCCAGCTCACCACGGTCGGGGGAAGCTGGCTACACCTTC.

The chain combines TRBV20-1 with TRBJ2-7, with D uncertain. The CDR3 runs 11 residues. Trimming stripped 8 bases from V and 0 bases from J, with 8 bases between. Germline values: CDR1 DFQATT, CDR2 SNEGSKA (reference sequence). CDR3 in DNA: TGCAGTCCCTTAGACTCCTACGAGCAGTACTTC. It encodes CSPLDSYEQYF.

The chain carries TRBV20-1 and TRBJ2-5; the D is unclear. The CDR3 extends over 11 amino acids. CDR1 is DFQATT and CDR2 is SNEGSKA in the germline V gene (reference sequence). V was clipped by 3 bases and J by 5 bases, with 7 bases between them. This chain's CDR3 is CSARSRETQYF. The CDR3 DNA reads as TGCAGTGCTAGGAGTCGGGAGACCCAGTACTTC.

The rearrangement links TRBV9 to TRBJ2-2, with TRBD1 identical over 9 bases. CDR3 length equals 17 residues. The J segment lost 0 bases and the V segment lost 0 bases, leaving 3 bases of the junction unmatched. Germline V gene lookup returns CDR1 SGDLS and CDR2 YYNGEE. The CDR3 region has the DNA TGTGCCAGCAGCGTAGGGACAGGGGCCGCGAACACCGGGGAGCTGTTTTTT. Translating it yields CASSVGTGAANTGELFF.

The chain joins TRBV5-4 to TRBJ1-3; 9 positions agree with TRBD1. CDR3 length: 14 residues. Germline assignment: CDR1 SGHNT and CDR2 YYREEE (reference sequence). The V segment lost 5 bases and the J segment 6 bases; nucleotides outside the gene matches: 6. The CDR3 loop reads CASSPTGGENTIYF. CDR3 DNA sequence: TGTGCCAGCAGTCCGACAGGGGGAGAAAACACCATATATTTT.

The chain has TRBV9 and TRBJ2-2; 9 positions match TRBD1. Germline CDR1 and CDR2: SGDLS and YYNGEE. The CDR3 contains 17 residues. V trimming: 2 bases; J trimming: 6 bases; junction bases outside the gene matches: 11. This CDR3 reads CASSVSWGQGVSGELFF. In DNA form, the CDR3 reads TGTGCCAGCAGCGTTAGCTGGGGACAGGGTGTTTCCGGGGAGCTGTTTTTT.

In the case of this clone: This sample also contains other DNA sequences that code for the same CDR3. The genes are TRBV27 and TRBJ1-6; D is ambiguous. The ends were cut back, 5 bases at V and 7 bases at J, with 9 bases in the middle. Germline CDR1 and CDR2: MNHEY and SMNVEV (reference sequence). CDR3 length equals 13 residues. CDR3 DNA sequence: TGTGCCAGCAGTCCCGCGGGGAATTCACCCCTCCACTTT. Protein sequence: CASSPAGNSPLHF.

The gene calls are TRBV10-3 and TRBJ1-6, with D perhaps TRBD1 (5 bases). The CDR3 is made up of 15 amino acids. V lost 0 bases, J lost 8 bases, and 11 bases lay in between. Per the germline V gene, CDR1 is ENHRY and CDR2 is SYGVKD. Written as DNA, the CDR3 is TGTGCCATCAGTGAGTCGGGACTTGGGCATTCACCCCTCCACTTT. Translated, it gives CAISESGLGHSPLHF.

This clone was observed a single time. The V call is TRBV7-2, the J call TRBJ1-1; 8 nucleotides agree with TRBD1. J gave up 10 bases and V 4 bases, and 11 bases lay outside the gene matches. The CDR3 consists of 14 residues. Germline CDR1 and CDR2: SGHTA and FQGNSA. CDR3 amino acids: CASSSIQGARGAFF. CDR3 bases: TGTGCCAGCAGCTCAATTCAGGGGGCGCGGGGAGCTTTCTTT.

This clone was seen more than once but under ten times. The chain carries TRBV13 and TRBJ2-3; the match to TRBD1 covers 9 bases. V dropped 0 bases and J dropped 3; count of bases not matched to a gene: 4. There are 16 residues in the CDR3. Germline CDR1 is PRHDT and CDR2 is FYEKMQ (reference sequence). CDR3 amino acids: CASSLGDRGRTDTQYF. The CDR3 region has the DNA TGTGCCAGCAGCTTAGGGGACAGGGGTCGGACAGATACGCAGTATTTT. Drawing the rest from reference TRBV13 and TRBJ2-3, the complete variable domain is AAGVIQSPRHLIKEKRETATLKCYPIPRHDTVYWYQQGPGQDPQFLISFYEKMQSDKGSIPDRFSAQQFSDYHSELNMSSLELGDSALYFCASSLGDRGRTDTQYFGPGTRLTVL.

The J gene is TRBJ2-7, the V gene TRBV7-9, with D uncertain. V lost 5 bases to trimming and J lost 2 bases, with 28 bases between them. This CDR3 region has 19 residues. Looked up from germline, CDR1 is SEHNR and CDR2 is FQNEAQ (reference sequence). CDR3 sequence (DNA): TGTGCCAGCAGCAAAGCCGGGTTATCCCGAACCCTGACCACCTACGAGCAGTACTTC. Its protein is CASSKAGLSRTLTTYEQYF.

This clone is a singleton in its sample. The chain joins TRBV7-7 to TRBJ1-4; D unclear. Trimming left V 4 bases short and J 10 bases short, with 16 bases between. Germline assignment: CDR1 SSHAT and CDR2 FNYEAQ (reference sequence). This CDR3 contains 14 residues. CDR3: CASSYHPAGAKLFF. DNA of the CDR3: TGTGCCAGCAGCTACCACCCTGCCGGTGCAAAACTGTTTTTT.

CDR3 amino acids: CASGPTSGGLDTQYF. The CDR3 DNA reads as TGTGCCAGCGGACCGACTAGCGGGGGCTTGGATACGCAGTATTTT. The chain has TRBV6-4 and TRBJ2-3; 12 bases fit TRBD2. CDR1 and CDR2 from the germline V gene are MRHNA and SNTAGT. This CDR3 region has 15 residues. The junction had 9 bases not matched to a gene; V was cut back by 8 bases and J by 6 bases.

The chain links TRBV18 to TRBJ2-4, with 7 bases fitting TRBD1. After removal of 5 bases from V and 0 bases from J, the junction contained 13 bases not matched to a gene. This CDR3 has 18 residues. CDR1 is KGHSH, CDR2 LQKENI, per germline. This CDR3 reads CASSSIGPTGVAKNIQYF. In nucleotides, the CDR3 is TGTGCCAGCTCATCGATAGGTCCCACAGGGGTAGCCAAAAACATTCAGTACTTC.

The chain is built from TRBV7-3 and TRBJ2-5; the match to TRBD2 covers 7 bases. Germline assignment: CDR1 SGHTA and CDR2 FQGTGA. After removal of 5 bases from V and 5 bases from J, the junction contained 23 bases not matched to a gene. CDR3 length equals 19 residues. This chain's CDR3 is CASSPRRKGPSDGRETQYF. The CDR3 DNA reads as TGTGCCAGCAGCCCCCGACGTAAGGGACCTTCGGACGGGAGGGAGACCCAGTACTTC.

The chain carries TRBV9 and TRBJ1-4; 9 bases line up with TRBD1. Unmatched junction bases numbered 14, after V lost 5 bases and J lost 0 bases. Germline lookup yields CDR1 SGDLS and CDR2 YYNGEE. The CDR3 totals 19 residues. This CDR3 reads CASSLQGARGDATNEKLFF. The DNA of the CDR3 is TGTGCCAGCAGTCTACAGGGGGCGAGGGGCGACGCAACTAATGAAAAACTGTTTTTT.

V is TRBV6-1 and J is TRBJ2-7; 7 bases are a match to TRBD1. The CDR3 runs to 14 residues. J lost 3 bases, V lost 3 bases, and 5 bases had no gene match. Germline CDR1 is MNHNS and CDR2 is SASEGT. The DNA of the CDR3 is TGTGCCAGCAGTGACCCGGGACAGATCTACGAGCAGTACTTC. It codes for CASSDPGQIYEQYF.